The clone carrying this T cell receptor beta chain was seen once. Its antigen is undetermined. These data come from a study of beta chain features in type 1 diabetes. Turning to the study itself: Healthy donors resembled patients in age, gender and cell yields.

Study-wide findings and caveats: Among patients, naive, central memory and Treg TCRB repertoires appeared more similar than among healthy donors. TCRB CDR3 length was moderately but significantly reduced in all four CD4+ subsets of Type 1 diabetes patients. Lower insertion and higher deletion counts appeared at VDJ junctions in type 1 diabetes patients.

Since all of the isolated RNA was reverse transcribed, expressed TCRB transcripts were what got sequenced. Some clones are missing from TCRdb's copy, which holds only in-frame ones; the method was immunoSEQ multiplex PCR. This repertoire shows approximately 26,000 clones, less than 75% found once; its top ten account for around 2.4%. The sequence came from a woman in her twenties or thirties with type 1 diabetes. The specimen was Tregs from blood.

CDR3 nucleotides: TGTGCCAGCAGGGCGACTAGTAACGAGCAGTACTTC. Its protein is CASRATSNEQYF. The J gene is TRBJ2-7, the V gene TRBV6-5; possibly TRBD2 for D (6 bases). Germline CDR1 is MNHEY and CDR2 is SVGAGI. The CDR3 contains 12 residues. V lost 6 bases and J 5 bases, leaving 11 bases between the germline ends.